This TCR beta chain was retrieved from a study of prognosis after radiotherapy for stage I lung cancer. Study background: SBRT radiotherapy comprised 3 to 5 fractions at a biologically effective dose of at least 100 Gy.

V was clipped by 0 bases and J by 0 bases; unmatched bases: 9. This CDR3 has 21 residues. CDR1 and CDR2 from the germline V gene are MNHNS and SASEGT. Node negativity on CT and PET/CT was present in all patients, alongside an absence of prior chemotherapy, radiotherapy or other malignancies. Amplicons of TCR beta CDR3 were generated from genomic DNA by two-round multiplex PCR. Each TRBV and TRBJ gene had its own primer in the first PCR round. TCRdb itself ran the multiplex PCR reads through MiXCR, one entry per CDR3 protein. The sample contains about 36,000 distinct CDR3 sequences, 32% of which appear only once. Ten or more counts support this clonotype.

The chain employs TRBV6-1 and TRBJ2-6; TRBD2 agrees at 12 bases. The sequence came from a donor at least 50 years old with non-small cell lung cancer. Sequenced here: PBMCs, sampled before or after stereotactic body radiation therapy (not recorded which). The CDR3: CASSEAALTSGGHSGANVLTF. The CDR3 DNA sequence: TGTGCCAGCAGTGAAGCGGCCCTGACTAGCGGGGGCCACTCTGGGGCCAACGTCCTGACTTTC.